This TCR beta chain is drawn from a study of radiotherapy plus CTLA-4 blockade in lung cancer. Using immunoSEQ multiplex PCR, the repertoire was profiled, and TCRdb retains in-frame clones only, with some absent. The sample holds some 32,000 clones, roughly four fifths seen once. Germline-derived CDR1 and CDR2 are MNHEY and SVGAGI. V lost 6 bases, J lost 2 bases, and 7 bases lay in between. The CDR3 covers 12 residues. The chain links TRBV6-5 to TRBJ2-5; tentative D call: TRBD2 (5 bases). Here the sequenced sample was peripheral blood, taken from a patient treated with radiotherapy plus ipilimumab. The sequence was collected from a human donor with non-small cell lung cancer that progressed on radiotherapy plus ipilimumab. CDR3 loop: CASRSGQETQYF. In DNA form, the CDR3 reads TGTGCCAGCAGGTCGGGACAAGAGACCCAGTACTTC.